This is a list of T cell receptor beta chains from one sample in a study of T cell responses to AZD1222 COVID-19 vaccine. Measured with immunoSEQ multiplex PCR; TCRdb has only the in-frame clones, and not every one. The sample gives 90,000 to 150,000 clones, around 90% of which show up once; 3.5% is in the top ten. Sequences were derived from peripheral blood, sampled 28 days after the second AZD1222 dose. Receptors originate from an adult who received the AZD1222 COVID-19 vaccine. Both conserved end residues are part of each CDR3. The order of the fields is V gene, clone size, J gene, D gene, CDR3 DNA, CDR3 protein. The D gene is left open where the match is weak. Clone size is shown for a subset of rows, as once, few, many or a class of expanded clone.

v_call: TRBV29-1; clone_size: NA; j_call: TRBJ2-5; d_call: TRBD2; cdr3_nt: TGCAGCGTTGAGGGGATATGGCGGGGGTACCAAGAGACCCAGTACTTC; cdr3_aa: CSVEGIWRGYQETQYF
v_call: TRBV28; clone_size: NA; j_call: TRBJ1-2; d_call: NA; cdr3_nt: TGTGCCAGCAGTTTGGGACGAGGCTACACCTTC; cdr3_aa: CASSLGRGYTF
v_call: TRBV7-9; clone_size: NA; j_call: TRBJ1-4; d_call: NA; cdr3_nt: TGTGCCAGCAGCTTTAAGTTAGCGACAGACCTGGCGGAAAAACTGTTTTTT; cdr3_aa: CASSFKLATDLAEKLFF
v_call: TRBV14; clone_size: few; j_call: TRBJ2-3; d_call: NA; cdr3_nt: TGTGCCAGCAGCTTTTCACAGGCGCTCCTAAGCACAGATACGCAGTATTTT; cdr3_aa: CASSFSQALLSTDTQYF
v_call: TRBV6-5; clone_size: NA; j_call: TRBJ2-3; d_call: NA; cdr3_nt: TGTGCCCATTCCCGGGACCCCGGAGGTGGAGATACGCAGTATTTT; cdr3_aa: CAHSRDPGGGDTQYF
v_call: TRBV30; clone_size: NA; j_call: TRBJ2-1; d_call: NA; cdr3_nt: TGTGCCTGGAGTGTTCGGCATGAGCAGTTCTTC; cdr3_aa: CAWSVRHEQFF
v_call: TRBV9; clone_size: NA; j_call: TRBJ2-2; d_call: NA; cdr3_nt: TGTGCCAGCAGCGTTGCAATAAGGGACGGAGGTCACACCGGGGAGCTGTTTTTT; cdr3_aa: CASSVAIRDGGHTGELFF
v_call: TRBV9; clone_size: few; j_call: TRBJ1-1; d_call: NA; cdr3_nt: TGTGCCAGCAGTGGAGGGAGAAACACTGAAGCTTTCTTT; cdr3_aa: CASSGGRNTEAFF
v_call: TRBV30; clone_size: NA; j_call: TRBJ2-5; d_call: NA; cdr3_nt: TGTGCCTGGGGCTCGGGGCACCAAGAGACCCAGTACTTC; cdr3_aa: CAWGSGHQETQYF
v_call: TRBV6-5; clone_size: NA; j_call: TRBJ1-5; d_call: TRBD1; cdr3_nt: TGTGCCAGCACCGGACAGGGGTATAGCAATCAGCCCCAGCATTTT; cdr3_aa: CASTGQGYSNQPQHF
v_call: TRBV7-3; clone_size: NA; j_call: TRBJ2-2; d_call: TRBD1; cdr3_nt: TGTGCCAGCAGCTTATCCCTGGGACAGGGTCGGACCGGGGAGCTGTTTTTT; cdr3_aa: CASSLSLGQGRTGELFF
v_call: TRBV4-2; clone_size: NA; j_call: TRBJ1-6; d_call: NA; cdr3_nt: TGTGCCAGCAGCCAAGAGTTCCCGGGACATCAGAATTCACCCCTCCACTTT; cdr3_aa: CASSQEFPGHQNSPLHF
v_call: TRBV7-8; clone_size: NA; j_call: TRBJ1-5; d_call: NA; cdr3_nt: TGTGCCAGCAGCCAAGCGGGGGGTAGCAATCAGCCCCAGCATTTT; cdr3_aa: CASSQAGGSNQPQHF
v_call: TRBV13; clone_size: few; j_call: TRBJ1-3; d_call: NA; cdr3_nt: TGTGCCAGCAGCTTAGCTGGAAACACCATATATTTT; cdr3_aa: CASSLAGNTIYF
v_call: TRBV7-9; clone_size: NA; j_call: TRBJ1-4; d_call: NA; cdr3_nt: TGTGCCAGCAGCGCCCTGCTACTAGAGGTTGAAAAACTGTTTTTT; cdr3_aa: CASSALLLEVEKLFF
v_call: TRBV18; clone_size: NA; j_call: TRBJ2-1; d_call: NA; cdr3_nt: TGTGCCAGCTCACACGAAGAACCCAGGGGCTATCCCGAGCAGTTCTTC; cdr3_aa: CASSHEEPRGYPEQFF
v_call: TRBV14; clone_size: once; j_call: TRBJ2-1; d_call: NA; cdr3_nt: TGTGCCAGCAGCCAAGTTGGACTTAAAGACAATGAGCAGTTCTTC; cdr3_aa: CASSQVGLKDNEQFF
v_call: TRBV9; clone_size: once; j_call: TRBJ1-2; d_call: NA; cdr3_nt: TGTGCCAGCAGCGTAGGGGGGATGACCAATCCTAACTATGGCTACACCTTC; cdr3_aa: CASSVGGMTNPNYGYTF
v_call: TRBV4-1; clone_size: NA; j_call: TRBJ1-1; d_call: NA; cdr3_nt: TGCGCCAGCAGGGGTCCTCTAAGGGACACTGAAGCTTTCTTT; cdr3_aa: CASRGPLRDTEAFF
v_call: TRBV3-1/TRBV3-2; clone_size: NA; j_call: TRBJ2-2; d_call: NA; cdr3_nt: TGTGCCAGCACCCGGGCGGGTCTTCGGTACGCGAACACCGGGGAGCTGTTTTTT; cdr3_aa: CASTRAGLRYANTGELFF
v_call: TRBV2; clone_size: NA; j_call: TRBJ2-6; d_call: NA; cdr3_nt: TGTGCCCACGTTCGGGGGACTGGGGCCAACGTCCTGACTTTC; cdr3_aa: CAHVRGTGANVLTF
v_call: TRBV28; clone_size: NA; j_call: TRBJ2-5; d_call: NA; cdr3_nt: TGTGCCAGCAGTTTATCCAGGATCCTGGAGACCCAGTACTTC; cdr3_aa: CASSLSRILETQYF
v_call: TRBV7-9; clone_size: once; j_call: TRBJ1-5; d_call: NA; cdr3_nt: TGTGCCAGCAGCATAGAGTCGGACGAGGGGTGGCCCCAGCATTTT; cdr3_aa: CASSIESDEGWPQHF
v_call: TRBV9; clone_size: NA; j_call: TRBJ2-7; d_call: NA; cdr3_nt: TGTGCCAGCACCTTAGACCCTAACTCCTACGAGCAGTACTTC; cdr3_aa: CASTLDPNSYEQYF
v_call: TRBV27; clone_size: NA; j_call: TRBJ1-5; d_call: NA; cdr3_nt: TGTGCCAGCAGTTTTTCAGGGGCCGGGCAGCCCCAGCATTTT; cdr3_aa: CASSFSGAGQPQHF
v_call: TRBV30; clone_size: NA; j_call: TRBJ1-5; d_call: NA; cdr3_nt: TGTGCCTGGAGCGGTAACAGGGTTAGCAATCAGCCCCAGCATTTT; cdr3_aa: CAWSGNRVSNQPQHF
v_call: TRBV4-3; clone_size: NA; j_call: TRBJ2-5; d_call: NA; cdr3_nt: TGCGCCAGCAGCCAAGATGCGTCAGATCAAGAGACCCAGTACTTC; cdr3_aa: CASSQDASDQETQYF
v_call: TRBV3-1/TRBV3-2; clone_size: NA; j_call: TRBJ2-2; d_call: NA; cdr3_nt: TGTGCCAGCAGCCAAGGGGGGGTCTTGGCCGGGGAGCTGTTTTTT; cdr3_aa: CASSQGGVLAGELFF
v_call: TRBV6-5; clone_size: NA; j_call: TRBJ1-2; d_call: NA; cdr3_nt: TGTGCCAGCAGTTACTTCTTAGGGGATGGCTACACCTTC; cdr3_aa: CASSYFLGDGYTF
v_call: TRBV4-2; clone_size: NA; j_call: TRBJ1-5; d_call: NA; cdr3_nt: TGTGCCAGCAGCCAGGAGGGCTCCCCCCAGCATTTT; cdr3_aa: CASSQEGSPQHF
v_call: TRBV14; clone_size: NA; j_call: TRBJ2-1; d_call: TRBD2; cdr3_nt: TGTGCCAGCAGCCACAGCGGGAGATGGTACAATGAGCAGTTCTTC; cdr3_aa: CASSHSGRWYNEQFF
v_call: TRBV7-2; clone_size: NA; j_call: TRBJ2-7; d_call: TRBD1; cdr3_nt: TGTGCCAGCAGCTCCGGGACAGGGCAGTACGAGCAGTACTTC; cdr3_aa: CASSSGTGQYEQYF
v_call: TRBV9; clone_size: NA; j_call: TRBJ2-7; d_call: NA; cdr3_nt: TGTGCCAGCAGCGTAGGAAGCGACGAGCAGTACTTC; cdr3_aa: CASSVGSDEQYF
v_call: TRBV20-1; clone_size: NA; j_call: TRBJ1-3; d_call: NA; cdr3_nt: TGCAGTGCTAGTCAAGGAAACACCATATATTTT; cdr3_aa: CSASQGNTIYF
v_call: TRBV5-4; clone_size: NA; j_call: TRBJ2-2; d_call: NA; cdr3_nt: TGTGCCAGCAGCTTGTTGTCGGGAATGAACACCGGGGAGCTGTTTTTT; cdr3_aa: CASSLLSGMNTGELFF
v_call: TRBV20-1; clone_size: NA; j_call: TRBJ2-3; d_call: NA; cdr3_nt: TGCAGAACCGACGGTACGCAGTATTTT; cdr3_aa: CRTDGTQYF
v_call: TRBV19; clone_size: NA; j_call: TRBJ1-5; d_call: TRBD1; cdr3_nt: TGTGCCAGTAGTTCACCAGGGGGAGATCAGCCCCAGCATTTT; cdr3_aa: CASSSPGGDQPQHF
v_call: TRBV6-2/TRBV6-3; clone_size: NA; j_call: TRBJ2-7; d_call: NA; cdr3_nt: TGTGCCAGCAGTCACTACGAGCAGTACTTC; cdr3_aa: CASSHYEQYF
v_call: TRBV10-3; clone_size: NA; j_call: TRBJ1-2; d_call: NA; cdr3_nt: TGTGCCATCAGTTTATCACAGGGACTCTATGGCTACACCTTC; cdr3_aa: CAISLSQGLYGYTF
v_call: TRBV2; clone_size: NA; j_call: TRBJ2-4; d_call: TRBD1; cdr3_nt: TGTGCCAGCAGTAGACAGGGGGCACCACGGTACTTC; cdr3_aa: CASSRQGAPRYF
v_call: TRBV15; clone_size: NA; j_call: TRBJ2-5; d_call: NA; cdr3_nt: TGTGCCACCAGTACCCTGGGACATCAAGAGACCCAGTACTTC; cdr3_aa: CATSTLGHQETQYF
v_call: TRBV29-1; clone_size: NA; j_call: TRBJ2-7; d_call: NA; cdr3_nt: TGCAGCGTTGTGAGCGGAGGAACCTACGAGCAGTACTTC; cdr3_aa: CSVVSGGTYEQYF
v_call: TRBV9; clone_size: NA; j_call: TRBJ2-5; d_call: NA; cdr3_nt: TGTGCCAGCAGCGTAATCCCCCAAGAGACCCAGTACTTC; cdr3_aa: CASSVIPQETQYF
v_call: TRBV28; clone_size: NA; j_call: TRBJ2-3; d_call: TRBD1; cdr3_nt: TGTGCCAGCAGCCACGACAGGGGGCCGAGGGATACGCAGTATTTT; cdr3_aa: CASSHDRGPRDTQYF
v_call: TRBV15; clone_size: NA; j_call: TRBJ2-1; d_call: TRBD2; cdr3_nt: TGTGCCACCAGCAGAGCTGGACTAGCGGGAGTCTACAATGAGCAGTTCTTC; cdr3_aa: CATSRAGLAGVYNEQFF
v_call: TRBV20-1; clone_size: NA; j_call: TRBJ1-2; d_call: NA; cdr3_nt: TGCAGTGCTAGTAATAAGGTAGCTAACTATGGCTACACCTTC; cdr3_aa: CSASNKVANYGYTF
v_call: TRBV4-2; clone_size: NA; j_call: TRBJ2-7; d_call: TRBD1; cdr3_nt: TGTGCCAGCAGCCAACCTAGGGACAGGGGTTCCTACGAGCAGTACTTC; cdr3_aa: CASSQPRDRGSYEQYF
v_call: TRBV28; clone_size: NA; j_call: TRBJ2-7; d_call: TRBD1; cdr3_nt: TGTGCCAGCAGTTTATCGCAGGGGGCGCGCGAGCAGTACTTC; cdr3_aa: CASSLSQGAREQYF
v_call: TRBV4-3; clone_size: NA; j_call: TRBJ2-7; d_call: NA; cdr3_nt: TGCGCCAGCAGCCAAGAGGGGGGCGCAACCTACGAGCAGTACTTC; cdr3_aa: CASSQEGGATYEQYF
v_call: TRBV12-3/TRBV12-4; clone_size: once; j_call: TRBJ2-5; d_call: NA; cdr3_nt: TGTGCCAGCAGTTTAGGGTTCCAAGAGACCCAGTACTTC; cdr3_aa: CASSLGFQETQYF
v_call: TRBV13; clone_size: NA; j_call: TRBJ2-7; d_call: TRBD1; cdr3_nt: TGTGCCAGCAGCTTAGACAGGGGCGAGGACGAGCAGTACTTC; cdr3_aa: CASSLDRGEDEQYF